This entry concerns a single T cell receptor (beta chain). This clone was counted between two and nine times. Its antigen is currently not known. It has no much larger one-base neighbor in the sample; base qualities were not kept. At the junction V is shortened by 0 bases and J by 8 bases, with 12 bases in between. Spanning cysteine to phenylalanine, the CDR3 consists of 14 amino acids. The entry retains the CDR3 DNA only, 42 bases that are in frame from base 1. Looking up the germline V gene (reference sequence) yields CDR1 SGHNT and CDR2 YYREEE. The cohort comprised approximately 700 healthy bone marrow donors. At the time of sampling, every cohort member was nominally healthy, though immune exposures that went unrecorded were likely present. The donor was CMV seropositive and was included in the group of 290 or so seropositive cohort members. A peripheral blood sample was provided by each donor, and peripheral blood mononuclear cells were used for TCR beta sequencing. The Qiagen DNeasy Blood Extraction Kit was used to extract genomic DNA from the blood cell samples.

The entry originates in a study of cytomegalovirus exposure and HLA in healthy donors (dated by TCRdb to about 2017). With respect to the entire study: In an earlier analysis of some 550 of the donors, less than 350 Gb of sequence data and 120 million or so unique TCR beta sequences from about 190 million T cells were reported. The T cell repertoires of under 750 subjects were profiled by immunosequencing and related to cytomegalovirus serostatus. An early release covering more than 500 HLA-typed donors comprised approximately 300 gigabases of sequencing data and around 80 million unique TCR sequences. A later genetic analysis took genome-wide SNP genotypes for 398 of the 666 donors and used that subset as a discovery cohort. An earlier analysis of approximately 630 of the donors applied high-throughput TCR beta sequencing to assess whether each TCR beta V gene segment acted as functional or pseudogenic. Four or five DR-DQ haplotypes were handled as single units for association and clustering because linkage in the cohort was strong. The later analysis used no new phenotypic data to find candidate immune exposures, relying instead on TCR beta sequences and their occurrence across donors. The aim of the study was to test whether cataloging public T cell receptors could identify signatures of past pathogen exposure. Of the roughly 400 genotyped donors, approximately 82% fell in the genetic ancestry cluster associated with self-reported Caucasian donors. A separate validation cohort of roughly 130 different subjects was used in addition to the 666-subject first cohort. To study patterns of TCR occurrence, a later analysis re-analyzed previously published TCR beta repertoires from more than 550 donors and added high-resolution HLA genotyping. Both class I and class II loci were covered by HLA typing, at four-digit resolution. Donor age, sex, ethnicity and CMV serostatus were compiled together with the repertoire data. Across some 400 genotyped donors of the cohort, an average of approximately 240,000 unique TCR beta nucleotide sequences per donor were sequenced, and around 19% of those sequences were non-productive. Every repertoire in the discovery cohort had been generated on one and the same sequencing platform. High-throughput TCR immunosequencing, statistical association of individual TCRs with disease status, and machine learning were combined to predict cytomegalovirus infection status. The number of donors typed differed by locus, with 629-630 for A, B, C, DRB1 and DQB1, about 500 for DQA1, 606 for DPA1, and 400 to 490 for DPB1.

The library came from the immunoSEQ multiplex PCR assay. A mixture of 60 forward primers for TCR Vbeta segments and 13 reverse primers for TCR Jbeta segments was used in the multiplex PCR. A multiplex PCR assay on genomic DNA amplified the CDR3 region of rearranged TCR beta genes. On the Illumina HiSeq System, the amplified TCR beta libraries were sequenced as 87-base-pair reads. Per the source publication's procedure: A later analysis tallied roughly 78 million unique TCR beta chains across the 666 repertoires, and around 10 million of those chains were shared by two or more donors. To remove PCR and sequencing errors, raw reads were error-corrected and collapsed into unique sequences using a nearest-neighbor algorithm that merged closely related sequences. To assign V, D and J gene segments, CDR3 sequences were aligned to IMGT reference sequences. For a sequence to be retained, a match of at least six nucleotides to both a V gene segment and a J gene segment was required. Rearrangements were classified as productive when the CDR3 lacked stop codons and remained in frame with V and J, and all other rearrangements were classified as non-productive. Following IMGT convention, CDR3 was defined as the stretch from the second conserved V-encoded cysteine up to the conserved J-encoded phenylalanine. In an earlier analysis of around 570 of the donors, sequences lacking an unambiguous match to a single V gene segment were excluded. In an earlier analysis of a few hundred of the donors, V segments were called functional above 56.7% productive rearrangements and were called segregating when the between-donor standard deviation exceeded 5%. A statistical classification framework was built for diagnosing cytomegalovirus status from the catalog of TCR beta chain sequences. In a later analysis, V and J genes were assigned by comparing TCR nucleotide sequences against IMGT/GENE-DB human TR gene sequences. In a later analysis, CDR3 sequences and most-parsimonious VDJ recombination scenarios were assigned using the TCRdist pipeline. In a later analysis, each TCR beta chain was defined by its CDR3 amino acid sequence together with its V-gene family, and reads without a unique V-gene family were excluded. To address suspected cross-contamination and a sequencing artifact, a later analysis removed roughly 580 highly shared, low-generation-probability nucleotide sequences. In a later analysis, a clonal expansion index for each public chain was calculated from normalized within-repertoire ranks of inferred template counts. In a later analysis, generation probabilities were computed with a VDJ recombination model fitted to out-of-frame rearrangements, and the resulting probabilities were checked against IGoR. In a later analysis, hypergeometric tests were used to score TCR-TCR, TCR-HLA and TCR-CMV co-occurrence, with a repertoire-size bias correction applied to TCR pairs. False discovery rates were estimated in a later analysis by permuting HLA or CMV assignments 20 times. In a later analysis, co-occurring TCRs were grouped using DBSCAN, and TCRdist sequence similarity was added for clustering within HLA-allele-positive subsets. Repertoires with fewer than 30,000 or more than 120,000 public chains, plus five repertoires with anomalous nucleotide sharing, were excluded from co-occurrence clustering. TCRdb re-hosts the immuneACCESS table, in-frame sequences only. Its copies lack some clones; in the studies checked, an unresolved V gene accounts for under half of them, and the cause for the rest is not known. V and J calls and clone size are given by that table; D and trimming were obtained from the DNA. The sample yields fewer than 200,000 clones; 10% to 15% were counted once. The top ten hold approximately 8.3% of the sample.

What the study reported, not specific to this receptor: In a later analysis, several top co-occurrence clusters were reported to appear linked to parvovirus B19, influenza, CMV and Epstein-Barr virus. Sequencing depth was assumed to be roughly uniform across donors in the presence/absence analyses, though that assumption may not hold. Compared with the approximately 670-donor mean, donors in an Asian-associated ancestry cluster had fewer N-insertions in productive TCRs, according to a later genetic analysis. In a later analysis, TCR association rates were found to vary across HLA loci, with the most associated TCRs seen for DRB1 alleles and the fewest for HLA-C alleles. An earlier analysis of around 540 of the donors showed that most TCR beta V segments appeared in productive rearrangements either about 90% or about 30% of the time, which broadly matched IMGT annotations. The classifier was reported to diagnose cytomegalovirus status with high specificity and sensitivity in both the original and validation cohorts. The study listed over 150 TCR beta chains as associated with cytomegalovirus. Linkage disequilibrium might explain the correlated functional status among segregating V segments, but an unknown experimental factor could not be ruled out. A later analysis found that HLA-associated TCR beta chains were more clonally expanded and had lower generation probabilities than equally common non-associated chains. When HLA alleles, especially DR and DQ, strongly co-occurred, attributing TCR associations to individual alleles was difficult. Most TCR sequences were seen in very few donors, while some public TCRs were found in many individuals. A few of the identified cytomegalovirus-associated TCR beta chains were confirmed in vitro to be specific for cytomegalovirus antigens. In a later analysis, more than 15,000 TCR beta sequences were associated with specific HLA alleles at a false discovery rate of 0.05. A later analysis found that most CMV-associated TCR beta chains appeared HLA-restricted, with HLA associations seemingly driven largely by CMV exposure. Because counts were too low, seventeen rarely observed V segments, including chromosome 9 orphons, were left out of the earlier analysis of about 620 of the donors. CMV serostatus was the only immune exposure information available for the cohort. A later genetic analysis associated a missense DCLRE1C variant with V-gene and J-gene trimming of TCR beta chains, and an independent cohort replicated the association. According to the authors, the approach could potentially be generalized to other disease states and immunological phenotypes. A further reported finding was that TCR beta sequences accurately predicted the HLA-A and HLA-B alleles for most subjects in the first cohort. Because the 87-base-pair reads could not distinguish some IMGT-functional V segments, including TRBV6-2 and TRBV6-3, those segments were excluded. Because HLA typing was missing for some donors at each locus, association tests included only the typed subset. A cluster of highly shared sequence variants was judged likely to represent a technical artifact of the sequencing pipeline. The cohort was sequenced for TCR beta chains only, and without alpha or paired-chain data the features that could be detected were limited.

The sequence links TRBV5-4 to TRBJ2-1, with the D gene uncertain. This TCR derives from a man aged 45-65 years in good health and CMV-seropositive. Sequenced: PBMCs. CDR3 region: CASSLESGEDEQFF. The sequence in DNA is TGTGCCAGCAGCTTGGAGAGTGGAGAGGATGAGCAGTTCTTC.